This T cell receptor beta chain comes out of a study of blood T cell repertoires in COVID-19. Study-level background: Material from acute and convalescent COVID-19 was sourced from the United States, Italy and Spain.

This clone was detected a few times. Only in-frame clones appear in the TCRdb table, and some are missing; sequencing was by immunoSEQ multiplex PCR. The sample includes roughly 400,000 clones, around nine tenths of them seen just once. Germline-derived CDR1 and CDR2 are LNHDA and SQIVND (reference sequence). CDR3 size: 16 residues. V shed 5 bases, J shed 0 bases, and the junction held 6 bases outside the gene matches. The V call is TRBV19, the J call TRBJ2-1, with 8 bases that match TRBD2. The sample taken for sequencing was PBMCs or T cells enriched from blood (not recorded which). The source is a woman between 18 and 29 years old who had been exposed to COVID-19. This chain's CDR3 is CASSGHSGDSYNEQFF. CDR3 bases: TGTGCCAGTAGTGGACATAGCGGGGACTCCTACAATGAGCAGTTCTTC.